This T cell receptor (beta chain) originates from a study of control samples from healthy donors and cancer patients. Germline V gives CDR1 MNHEY, CDR2 SMNVEV (reference sequence). This CDR3 spans 15 amino acids. The V gene end was trimmed by 4 bases and the J gene end by 4 bases; junction bases not matched to a gene: 4. The repertoire was sequenced with immunoSEQ multiplex PCR; TCRdb's copy has only in-frame clones and lacks some. In the table there are 390,000 or so clones, approximately 90% of which are singletons. This chain connects TRBV27 to TRBJ2-5; 12 bases match TRBD2. Specimen: PBMCs. The clonotype was recovered from a man between 35 and 55 years old with head and neck cancer. CDR3 loop: CASSSTSGSSETQYF. DNA of the CDR3: TGTGCCAGCAGTTCGACTAGCGGGAGTTCAGAGACCCAGTACTTC.